A single sample gave rise to the 8 T cell receptor beta chains below, sequenced in a study of blood T cell repertoires in COVID-19. The assay was immunoSEQ multiplex PCR, and TCRdb's table has in-frame clones only and misses some. The table lists about 37,000 clones, 75% to 90% of them singletons. Source material: peripheral blood. These receptors originate from a human donor in a cohort sampled during active COVID-19.

The V call is TRBV5-1, the J call TRBJ2-7; 8 bases align to TRBD1. CDR3 size: 13 residues. Germline CDR1 is SGHRS and CDR2 is YFSETQ. V trimming: 8 bases; J trimming: 5 bases; junction bases outside the gene matches: 9. In DNA form, the CDR3 reads TGCGCCAGTAAAAATCAGGGGGCGCACGAGCAGTACTTC. Translation: CASKNQGAHEQYF.

V is TRBV5-1 and J is TRBJ2-7; 12 bases line up with TRBD1. The CDR3 length is 14 residues. V lost 4 bases, J lost 5 bases, and 4 bases stayed unmatched. From germline, CDR1 is SGHRS and CDR2 YFSETQ. The CDR3 bases are TGCGCCAGCAGCGGGGGACAGGGGGCCCACGAGCAGTACTTC. Translating gives CASSGGQGAHEQYF.

The gene calls are TRBV5-6 and TRBJ1-5, with D maybe TRBD1 (6 bases). V was shortened by 3 bases and J by 7 bases, with 17 bases between the two germline ends. This CDR3 comprises 15 residues. The germline gives CDR1 SGHDT, CDR2 YYEEEE. CDR3: CASSSGGPQGQPQHF. The CDR3, as DNA: TGTGCCAGCAGCTCCGGAGGACCTCAGGGGCAGCCCCAGCATTTT.

The chain combines TRBV4-1 with TRBJ1-2; D is unresolved. CDR1 and CDR2 from the germline V gene are MGHRA and YSYEKL. CDR3 length: 13 amino acids. Trimming shortened V by 3 bases and J by 2 bases, and 7 bases separated the two germline ends. CDR3 sequence reads: CASSQELNYGYTF. The CDR3 bases are TGCGCCAGCAGCCAGGAGCTAAACTATGGCTACACCTTC.

V usage is TRBV5-1 and J usage is TRBJ2-3; 7 nucleotides agree with TRBD2. Germline V lookup: CDR1 SGHRS, CDR2 YFSETQ. With 0 bases clipped from V and 5 bases from J, the junction kept 6 bases outside the gene matches. The CDR3 consists of 15 residues. The CDR3 is CASSLEGGPVDTQYF. The DNA for the CDR3 is TGCGCCAGCAGCTTGGAGGGAGGGCCGGTAGATACGCAGTATTTT.

This chain connects TRBV9 to TRBJ1-3, with D perhaps TRBD1 (6 bases). The CDR3 loop spans 15 amino acids. Germline V gene lookup returns CDR1 SGDLS and CDR2 YYNGEE. Trimming removed 3 bases from V and 0 bases from J, with 10 bases in between. CDR3 amino acids: CASSARQASGNTIYF. CDR3 coding DNA: TGTGCCAGCAGCGCTCGACAGGCCTCTGGAAACACCATATATTTT.

The genes are TRBV6-4 and TRBJ1-2; TRBD1 matches at 7 bases. Losses at the gene ends were 6 bases for V and 2 bases for J; bases not matched to a gene: 12. From germline, CDR1 is MRHNA and CDR2 SNTAGT. CDR3 size: 16 residues. The DNA of the CDR3 is TGTGCCAGCAGCCGGGACAGTACCGGGTTGAACTATGGCTACACCTTC. It specifies CASSRDSTGLNYGYTF.

The chain uses TRBV11-2 and TRBJ2-7; TRBD2 aligns across 8 bases. CDR1 SGHAT and CDR2 FQNNGV come from the germline V gene. The CDR3 consists of 15 residues. The V and J ends lost 6 bases and 1 base, in that order; junction bases with no gene match: 8. CDR3 in amino acids: CASRLSGRHSYEQYF. CDR3 coding DNA: TGTGCCAGCAGACTCAGCGGGAGACATTCCTACGAGCAGTACTTC.